This T cell receptor (beta chain) came from a study of blood T cell repertoires in COVID-19. Study-wide context: Acute and convalescent COVID-19 samples came from the United States, Italy and Spain. Nucleic acid was either cDNA or gDNA, and it came from T cells, B-cell-depleted T cells, or PBMCs.

Only one count was recorded for this clone. Deletions cut 0 bases from V and 0 bases from J, with 13 bases between. The CDR3 is 17 amino acids. Per germline, CDR1 LGHNA and CDR2 YSLEER. Generated by immunoSEQ multiplex PCR, the TCRdb table keeps only in-frame clones and is missing some. The sample consists of under 65,000 clones, about 81% of them appearing once. This chain uses TRBV4-3 with TRBJ2-3, with D possibly matching TRBD2 (6 bases). Sequences were obtained from peripheral blood. The sequence came from a man in his sixties with COVID-19, enrolled during active disease. CDR3 coding DNA: TGCGCCAGCAGCCAAGATAGGGCGGGATCGAGCACAGATACGCAGTATTTT. Its translation is CASSQDRAGSSTDTQYF.